This T cell receptor (beta chain) was captured in a study of blood T cells in healthy people across ages. Study-level information: Using template switching, researchers captured about one barcoded beta molecule for each two T cells. Broader study findings: Older age went with lower TCR beta diversity per million T cells, in a roughly linear way.

The germline V gene encodes CDR1 SEHNR and CDR2 FQNEAQ (reference sequence). The CDR3 length is 16 residues. V was clipped by 1 base and J by 4 bases, with 11 bases between them. About this clonotype: Its antigen is as yet unknown.

Primed by a sample-barcoded 5' primer and a J-beta primer mix, a second PCR proceeded for about 7 to 12 cycles. TCRdb ran MiXCR on the 5' RACE reads and lists one entry per CDR3 protein. The sample lists some 900,000 distinct CDR3 sequences, under 30% occurring once. The chain combines TRBV7-9 with TRBJ2-6; D uncertain. Specimen: blood. The TCR originated in a woman older than 75 in good health. CDR3: CASSLDRGRGANVLTF. CDR3 sequence (DNA): TGTGCCAGCAGCTTAGACCGTGGGCGGGGGGCCAACGTCCTGACTTTC.